Below are 23 T cell receptor beta chains sequenced from a single sample in a study of early stage breast cancer tumors. TCRdb's copy holds only in-frame clones and misses some; the assay was immunoSEQ multiplex PCR. The repertoire consists of around 13,000 clones, with around three quarters occurring once and the leading ten covering about 7.6%. The sequenced sample consisted of normal breast tissue next to the tumor. The receptors were gathered from a person in their fifties or sixties with breast cancer.

This clone appeared a single time. The chain combines TRBV18 with TRBJ2-5, with 9 bases that match TRBD2. The CDR3 length is 16 residues. The ends lost 2 bases at V and 2 bases at J; junction bases unmatched: 6. Germline assignment: CDR1 KGHSH and CDR2 LQKENI. In DNA, the CDR3 is TGTGCCAGCTCACCAAGGGCTAGCGGGATTCAAGAGACCCAGTACTTC. As protein: CASSPRASGIQETQYF.

The V gene is TRBV5-6, the J gene TRBJ2-6; 7 bases agree with TRBD1. The CDR3 runs to 17 residues. V trimming: 0 bases; J trimming: 0 bases; junction bases outside the gene matches: 3. The germline V gene has CDR1 SGHDT and CDR2 YYEEEE. CDR3 DNA sequence: TGTGCCAGCAGCTTGGAGGGACAGATCTCTGGGGCCAACGTCCTGACTTTC. Its translation is CASSLEGQISGANVLTF.

CDR3 loop: CASSLATGTGLHF. CDR3 in DNA: TGTGCCAGCAGCTTGGCGACCGGGACAGGCCTCCACTTT. The chain combines TRBV11-2 with TRBJ1-6; TRBD1 matches 8 bases. Per the germline V gene, CDR1 is SGHAT and CDR2 is FQNNGV. J was trimmed by 15 bases and V by 3 bases; bases with no gene match: 7. This CDR3 has 13 amino acids.

The CDR3: CASSFGGSSTDTQYF. The CDR3 DNA reads TGTGCCAGCAGCTTTGGCGGGAGCTCAACAGATACGCAGTATTTT. V and J are TRBV27 and TRBJ2-3; 7 bases are shared with TRBD2. The CDR3 loop spans 15 amino acids. V shed 6 bases and J 3 bases; nucleotides not matched to a gene: 9. Germline V gene sequence: CDR1 MNHEY, CDR2 SMNVEV (reference sequence).

This clone was detected only a few times. This chain connects TRBV5-5 to TRBJ2-1; TRBD1 aligns across 10 bases. V dropped 4 bases and J dropped 6; count of bases not matched to a gene: 4. The CDR3 consists of 14 residues. Germline V gene lookup returns CDR1 SGHKS and CDR2 YYEKEE (reference sequence). The CDR3 is CASSRQGASNEQFF. As DNA, the CDR3 is TGTGCCAGCAGCAGACAGGGGGCGAGCAATGAGCAGTTCTTC.

This clone came up a few times. The chain couples TRBV5-1 to TRBJ1-5; TRBD1 agrees at 10 bases. CDR3 size: 15 residues. Germline V gives CDR1 SGHRS, CDR2 YFSETQ. J gave up 8 bases and V 4 bases, and 9 bases lay outside the gene matches. CDR3 nucleotides: TGCGCCAGCAGCGTTCGGACAGGGGGTATTGAGCCCCAGCATTTT. Amino acid sequence: CASSVRTGGIEPQHF.

This clone was picked up one time. The chain is built from TRBV30 and TRBJ1-6; a possible D gene is TRBD1 (5 bases). This CDR3 spans 17 amino acids. CDR1 is GTSNPN and CDR2 is SVGIG in the germline V gene (reference sequence). Deletions cut 0 bases from V and 0 bases from J, with 12 bases between. CDR3 nucleotide sequence: TGTGCCTGGAGTGTTAGTAAGGGGAGCTCCTATAATTCACCCCTCCACTTT. Protein: CAWSVSKGSSYNSPLHF.

This clone has just one count. The chain is built from TRBV7-2 and TRBJ1-3; D gene ambiguous. Germline values: CDR1 SGHTA, CDR2 FQGNSA. V shed 1 base and J shed 4 bases, with 11 bases lying between them. CDR3 length: 15 residues. As DNA, the CDR3 is TGTGCCAGCAGCTTAGTCAACACCGCCGGAAACACCATATATTTT. As protein: CASSLVNTAGNTIYF.

The chain is built from TRBV11-3 and TRBJ2-5, with D unresolved. V lost 1 base and J 1 base, leaving 4 bases between the germline ends. CDR1 and CDR2 from the germline V gene are SGHNT and YENEEA. CDR3 size: 13 residues. The CDR3 DNA is TGTGCCAGCAGCTTAGGGTTCCAAGAGACCCAGTACTTC. Protein product: CASSLGFQETQYF.

This clone appeared once. The gene calls are TRBV4-3 and TRBJ2-5; 11 nucleotides align to TRBD1. The CDR3 runs to 15 residues. V lost 1 base and J lost 7; bases outside the gene matches: 5. CDR1 is LGHNA and CDR2 is YSLEER in the germline V gene. CDR3 residues: CASSQGDRGFGTQYF. For the CDR3, the DNA is TGCGCCAGCAGCCAAGGGGACAGGGGGTTTGGGACCCAGTACTTC.

The J gene is TRBJ1-2, the V gene TRBV2, with a weak D call TRBD1 (5 bases). The CDR3 is 14 amino acids. The V gene's germline CDR1 is SNHLY and CDR2 FYNNEI. V shed 8 bases and J shed 7 bases, with 20 bases lying between them. The CDR3 nucleotides read TGTGCCAGCCTTGGTATCGGGGCCTGGGGTGGCTACACCTTC. This encodes CASLGIGAWGGYTF. Together with reference TRBV2 and TRBJ1-2, the CDR3 gives the full variable domain: EPEVTQTPSHQVTQMGQEVILRCVPISNHLYFYWYRQILGQKVEFLVSFYNNEISEKSEIFDDQFSVERPDGSNFTLKIRSTKLEDSAMYFCASLGIGAWGGYTFGSGTRLTVV.

V is TRBV5-4 and J is TRBJ2-3; no firm D call. This CDR3 contains 13 residues. From germline, CDR1 is SGHNT and CDR2 YYREEE (reference sequence). The V end was cut by 4 bases, the J end by 5 bases, with 11 bases between. The CDR3 DNA reads TGTGCCAGCAGCATCCCGCTGGGAGATACGCAGTATTTT. Translation gives CASSIPLGDTQYF.

V usage is TRBV5-4 and J usage is TRBJ2-1; a weak D match, TRBD1 (6 bases). CDR1 is SGHNT and CDR2 is YYREEE in the germline V gene (reference sequence). Trimming removed 4 bases at V and 2 bases at J, with 13 bases between. CDR3 length equals 15 residues. This CDR3 is CASSGAGVAYNEQFF. DNA for the CDR3: TGTGCCAGCAGCGGAGCAGGGGTCGCCTACAATGAGCAGTTCTTC.

The chain couples TRBV11-3 to TRBJ2-6; perhaps TRBD1 as D (6 bases). V was cut by 5 bases and J by 1 base, with 9 bases left in between. The CDR3 contains 15 residues. CDR1 is SGHNT, CDR2 YENEEA, per germline. This CDR3 is CASSQGGSGANVLTF. DNA of the CDR3: TGTGCCAGCAGCCAAGGGGGATCTGGGGCCAACGTCCTGACTTTC.

The chain has TRBV7-6 and TRBJ2-1; D remains ambiguous. The CDR3 contains 13 residues. Germline CDR1 SGHVS, CDR2 FNYEAQ. V lost 2 bases and J 7 bases, leaving 9 bases between the germline ends. CDR3 coding DNA: TGTGCCAGCAGCTTAATGGGTGGGAATGAGCAGTTCTTC. Translation gives CASSLMGGNEQFF.

The chain is built from TRBV11-2 and TRBJ2-1; tentatively, D is TRBD1 (5 bases). Germline V gene lookup returns CDR1 SGHAT and CDR2 FQNNGV. V lost 1 base to trimming and J lost 6 bases, with 7 bases between them. The CDR3 has 13 amino acids. For the CDR3, the DNA is TGTGCCAGCAGCTTAGGGGGCGGCAATGAGCAGTTCTTC. Its translation is CASSLGGGNEQFF.

The rearrangement links TRBV6-5 to TRBJ2-5; D gene ambiguous. The CDR3 covers 12 residues. Germline CDR1 is MNHEY and CDR2 is SVGAGI. V was pared by 5 bases and J by 0 bases, with 4 bases between. The CDR3 DNA follows: TGTGCCAGCAGTGCGGACCAAGAGACCCAGTACTTC. Its protein product is CASSADQETQYF.

The genes are TRBV11-2 and TRBJ2-1; 7 bases fit TRBD2. Germline values: CDR1 SGHAT, CDR2 FQNNGV. The CDR3 has 12 residues. J was trimmed by 9 bases and V by 3 bases; bases with no gene match: 2. The CDR3 sequence: CASSFSGGEQFF. The CDR3 DNA reads as TGTGCCAGCAGCTTTTCGGGGGGTGAGCAGTTCTTC.

The chain employs TRBV7-9 and TRBJ2-1; 7 bases match TRBD1. This CDR3 contains 17 residues. The V segment lost 5 bases and the J segment 4 bases; nucleotides outside the gene matches: 14. Germline lookup yields CDR1 SEHNR and CDR2 FQNEAQ (reference sequence). The chain's CDR3 is CASSPRGWQGVYNEQFF. CDR3 bases: TGTGCCAGCAGCCCGAGGGGTTGGCAGGGGGTATACAATGAGCAGTTCTTC.

CDR3 bases: TGTGCCAGCAGCCCATACACCGGGGAGCTGTTTTTT. Encoded protein: CASSPYTGELFF. The chain links TRBV7-2 to TRBJ2-2; D call uncertain. Trimming stripped 5 bases from V and 3 bases from J, with 4 bases between. The germline gives CDR1 SGHTA, CDR2 FQGNSA. This CDR3 contains 12 residues.

The chain couples TRBV7-2 to TRBJ1-4; tentative D call: TRBD1 (5 bases). CDR1 and CDR2 from the germline V gene are SGHTA and FQGNSA. V was shortened by 5 bases and J by 4 bases, with 14 bases between the two germline ends. The length of the CDR3 is 15 residues. The DNA for the CDR3 is TGTGCCAGCAGCCTAAATGCCGGGGGTAATGAAAAACTGTTTTTT. Translated, it gives CASSLNAGGNEKLFF.

V and J are TRBV19 and TRBJ2-3; TRBD1 matches 7 bases. Trimming at V came to 3 bases and at J to 0 bases, leaving 6 bases not matched to a gene. The length of the CDR3 is 16 residues. Germline loops: CDR1 LNHDA, CDR2 SQIVND (reference sequence). The CDR3 DNA follows: TGTGCCAGTAGTATGGGACAGCTATCTAGCACAGATACGCAGTATTTT. It translates to CASSMGQLSSTDTQYF.

The gene calls are TRBV5-5 and TRBJ1-4; D unclear. Germline V gene sequence: CDR1 SGHKS, CDR2 YYEKEE (reference sequence). V lost 4 bases, J lost 2 bases, and 9 bases lay in between. The CDR3 has 14 residues. CDR3 coding DNA: TGTGCCAGCAGCCCTGGTCCCACTAATGAAAAACTGTTTTTT. Translated, it gives CASSPGPTNEKLFF. Combining the CDR3 with reference TRBV5-5 and TRBJ1-4 gives the whole variable domain DAGVTQSPTHLIKTRGQQVTLRCSPISGHKSVSWYQQVLGQGPQFIFQYYEKEERGRGNFPDRFSARQFPNYSSELNVNALLLGDSALYLCASSPGPTNEKLFFGSGTQLSVL.